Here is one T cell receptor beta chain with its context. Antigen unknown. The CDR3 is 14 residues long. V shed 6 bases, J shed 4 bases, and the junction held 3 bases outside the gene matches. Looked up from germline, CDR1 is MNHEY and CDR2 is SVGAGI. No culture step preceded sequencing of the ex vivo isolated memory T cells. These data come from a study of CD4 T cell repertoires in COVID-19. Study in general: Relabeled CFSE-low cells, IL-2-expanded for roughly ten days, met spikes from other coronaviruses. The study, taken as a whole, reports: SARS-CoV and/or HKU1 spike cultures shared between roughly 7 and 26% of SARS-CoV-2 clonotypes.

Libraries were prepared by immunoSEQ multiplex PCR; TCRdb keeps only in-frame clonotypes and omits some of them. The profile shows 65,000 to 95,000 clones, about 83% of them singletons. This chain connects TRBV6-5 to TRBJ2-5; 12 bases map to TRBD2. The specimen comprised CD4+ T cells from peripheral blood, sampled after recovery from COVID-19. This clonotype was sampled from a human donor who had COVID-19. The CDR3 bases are TGTGCCAGCAGGGGACTAGCGGGTGGAGAGACCCAGTACTTC. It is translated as CASRGLAGGETQYF.